The present T cell receptor beta chain was sequenced within a study of technical replicates of blood from a handful of donors. V was clipped by 1 base and J by 7 bases, with 25 bases between them. This CDR3 has 19 amino acids. The germline V gene encodes CDR1 MNHNS and CDR2 SASEGT. Using immunoSEQ multiplex PCR, the repertoire was profiled, and TCRdb retains in-frame clones only, with some absent. The repertoire holds roughly 72,000 clones, 93% seen once, with around 0.4% in the top ten. The rearrangement joins TRBV6-1 to TRBJ2-2, with D perhaps TRBD2 (5 bases). This TCR came from a human donor in good health. Sequenced material: T cells isolated from PBMCs. The CDR3 is CASSEEWSDEGAVSGELFF. The CDR3 nucleotides are TGTGCCAGCAGTGAAGAATGGAGCGATGAGGGAGCAGTAAGCGGGGAGCTGTTTTTT.